Sequencing of this T cell receptor (beta chain) was carried out in a study of blood T cell repertoires in COVID-19 (dated by TCRdb to 2018 to 2020). Regarding the research as a whole: Samples covering the acute and convalescent phases of COVID-19 were provided by collaborators in the United States, Italy and Spain. The material from the prospective study consisted of cDNA or gDNA derived from T cells, B-cell-depleted T cells, or PBMCs. Subjects who had been exposed to COVID-19, were actively infected with it, or had recovered from it provided the deeply sampled blood TCRbeta repertoires that made up the dataset. The repertoires were released in a freely available public database meant as a resource for research on the immune response to SARS-CoV-2. The samples were drawn from the first 160 participants of the ongoing ImmuneRACE study and from 1,254 subjects provided by 6 global collaborators. Nearly every sample came with metadata listing a de-identified subject ID, COVID-19 status, age in years and sex. HLA class I and class II types, where available, came from metadata supplied by the sample provider rather than from assay-based typing.

The collaborating institutions used their own protocols to collect whole blood in K2EDTA tubes. For TCRbeta analysis, collaborator samples were shipped as frozen whole blood, as isolated PBMCs, or as DNA extracted from either sample type. On this clone: The target of this receptor is not known. No per-base quality is available; no much larger clone lies one base away.

V ends up 4 bases short and J 0 bases short, with an unmatched junction base count of 7. From its cysteine to its phenylalanine, the CDR3 spans 16 amino acids. This entry keeps only the CDR3 DNA: 48 bases, framed from base 1. Based on the germline V gene, the CDR1 and CDR2 sequences are KGHDR and SFDVKD. Findings and caveats that apply to the study as a whole: Clinical and demographic metadata were provided uncurated, with the amount varying by source and participant.

The immunoSEQ Assay, a bias-controlled multiplex PCR, was used to amplify TCRbeta CDR3 regions from genomic DNA. Regarding the original processing steps: The number of nucleated cells in each sample was estimated by amplification of reference gene primers within the assay. To quantify the absolute abundance of each unique TCRbeta CDR3 rearrangement, sequence reads were collapsed and filtered. For each sample, productive Simpson clonality was calculated as the square root of Simpson's diversity index across productive rearrangements. Not all clones reach the TCRdb copy of this immuneACCESS table, which keeps in-frame sequences only. Checked studies attribute under half of the gap to unresolved V genes and leave the rest unexplained. V and J calls and clone size are those listed in that table; D and trimming were worked out from the DNA. For this sample the table gives about 300,000 clones, of which around 88% were detected only once. The ten largest clones add up to 1% to 1.5% of the sample.

The sequenced material came from peripheral blood. The source of this sequence is a woman in her forties or fifties with acute or convalescent COVID-19. The chain employs TRBV24-1 and TRBJ1-2, with 7 bases in between that match TRBD1. At the DNA level, the sequence is TGTGCCACCAGTGACCCCGGACAGGCTGCTAACTATGGCTACACCTTC. It is translated as CATSDPGQAANYGYTF.